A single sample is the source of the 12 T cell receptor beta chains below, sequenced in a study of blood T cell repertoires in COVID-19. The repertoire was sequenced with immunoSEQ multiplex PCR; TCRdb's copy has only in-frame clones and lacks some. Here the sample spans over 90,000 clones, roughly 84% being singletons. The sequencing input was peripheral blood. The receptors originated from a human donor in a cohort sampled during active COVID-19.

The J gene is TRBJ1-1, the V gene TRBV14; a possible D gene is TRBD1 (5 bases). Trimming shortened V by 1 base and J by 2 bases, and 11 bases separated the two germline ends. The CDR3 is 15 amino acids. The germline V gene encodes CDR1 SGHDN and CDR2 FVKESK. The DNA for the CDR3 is TGTGCCAGCAGCCAAGTTCAGGGATTTAACACTGAAGCTTTCTTT. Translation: CASSQVQGFNTEAFF. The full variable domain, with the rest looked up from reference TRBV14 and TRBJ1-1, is EAGVTQFPSHSVIEKGQTVTLRCDPISGHDNLYWYRRVMGKEIKFLLHFVKESKQDESGMPNNRFLAERTGGTYSTLKVQPAELEDSGVYFCASSQVQGFNTEAFFGQGTRLTVV.

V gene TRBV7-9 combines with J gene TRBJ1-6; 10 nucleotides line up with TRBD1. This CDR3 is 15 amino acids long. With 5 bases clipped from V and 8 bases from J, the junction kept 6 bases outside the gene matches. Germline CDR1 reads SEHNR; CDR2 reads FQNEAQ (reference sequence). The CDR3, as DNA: TGTGCCAGCAGCACCCGGACAGGGGGTGATTCACCCCTCCACTTT. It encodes CASSTRTGGDSPLHF.

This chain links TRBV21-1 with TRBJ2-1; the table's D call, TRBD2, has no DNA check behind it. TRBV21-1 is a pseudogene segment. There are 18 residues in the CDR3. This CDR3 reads CASSSGTSGGVTYNEQFF. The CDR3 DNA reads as TGTGCCAGCAGCTCCGGGACTAGCGGGGGTGTGACCTACAATGAGCAGTTCTTC.

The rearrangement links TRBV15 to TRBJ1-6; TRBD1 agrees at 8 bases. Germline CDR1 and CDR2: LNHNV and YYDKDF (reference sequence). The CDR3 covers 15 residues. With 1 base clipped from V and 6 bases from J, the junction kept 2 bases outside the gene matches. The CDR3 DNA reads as TGTGCCACCAGCAGAGGCAGGGGGCTTAATTCACCCCTCCACTTT. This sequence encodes CATSRGRGLNSPLHF.

The CDR3 nucleotides read TGTGCCAGTAGTATGACCCGACAGAACTATGGCTACACCTTC. It specifies CASSMTRQNYGYTF. V usage is TRBV19 and J usage is TRBJ1-2; tentative D call: TRBD1 (5 bases). V shed 3 bases and J shed 2 bases, with 10 bases lying between them. Germline CDR1 LNHDA, CDR2 SQIVND (reference sequence). The CDR3 length is 14 residues.

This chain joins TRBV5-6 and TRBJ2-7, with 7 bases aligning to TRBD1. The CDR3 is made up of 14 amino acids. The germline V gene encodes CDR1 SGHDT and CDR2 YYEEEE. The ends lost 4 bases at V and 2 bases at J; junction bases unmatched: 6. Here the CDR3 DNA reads TGTGCCAGCAGCAACCTCGGGACAGCCTACGAGCAGTACTTC. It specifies CASSNLGTAYEQYF. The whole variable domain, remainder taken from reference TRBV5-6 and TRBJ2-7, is DAGVTQSPTHLIKTRGQQVTLRCSPKSGHDTVSWYQQALGQGPQFIFQYYEEEERQRGNFPDRFSGHQFPNYSSELNVNALLLGDSALYLCASSNLGTAYEQYFGPGTRLTVT.

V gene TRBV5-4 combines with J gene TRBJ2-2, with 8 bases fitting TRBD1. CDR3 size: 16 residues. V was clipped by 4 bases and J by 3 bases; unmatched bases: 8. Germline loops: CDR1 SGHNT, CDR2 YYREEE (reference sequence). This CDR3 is CASSAPQGVYTGELFF. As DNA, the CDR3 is TGTGCCAGCAGCGCCCCACAGGGGGTTTACACCGGGGAGCTGTTTTTT.

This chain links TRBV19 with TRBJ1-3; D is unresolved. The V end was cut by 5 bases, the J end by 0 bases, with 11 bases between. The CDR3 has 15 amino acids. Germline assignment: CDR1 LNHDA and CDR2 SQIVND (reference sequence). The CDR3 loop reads CASSFSRISGNTIYF. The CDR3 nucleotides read TGTGCCAGTAGTTTTAGCCGAATCTCTGGAAACACCATATATTTT.

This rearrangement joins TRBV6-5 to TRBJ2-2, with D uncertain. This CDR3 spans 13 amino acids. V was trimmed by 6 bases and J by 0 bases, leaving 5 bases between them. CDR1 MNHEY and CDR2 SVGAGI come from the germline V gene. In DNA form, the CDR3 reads TGTGCCAGCAGGGCCTCGAACACCGGGGAGCTGTTTTTT. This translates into CASRASNTGELFF.

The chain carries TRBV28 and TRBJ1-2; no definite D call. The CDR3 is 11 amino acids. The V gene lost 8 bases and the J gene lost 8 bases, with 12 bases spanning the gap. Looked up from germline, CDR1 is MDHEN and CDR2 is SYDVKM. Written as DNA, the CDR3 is TGTGCCAGCGATTCCGTGGGCGGCTACACCTTC. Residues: CASDSVGGYTF.

The CDR3 DNA is TGCGCCAGCAGGGCAGGAGGAGAGCCAAATCAGCCCCAGCATTTT. It yields the protein CASRAGGEPNQPQHF. The rearrangement links TRBV5-1 to TRBJ1-5; D is uncertain. Germline V gene lookup returns CDR1 SGHRS and CDR2 YFSETQ. V was cut by 5 bases and J by 4 bases, with 16 bases left in between. There are 15 residues in the CDR3.

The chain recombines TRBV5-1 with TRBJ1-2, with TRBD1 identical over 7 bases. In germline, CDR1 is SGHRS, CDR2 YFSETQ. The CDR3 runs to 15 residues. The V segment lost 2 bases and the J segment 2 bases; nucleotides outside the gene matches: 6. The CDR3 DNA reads TGCGCCAGCAGCTTCCGGGACAGCGCAAACTATGGCTACACCTTC. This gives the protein CASSFRDSANYGYTF.